This T cell receptor beta chain was profiled in a study of identical twins listed by TCRdb under 2016. Background on the whole study: To test whether fetal clonotypes persist, this study deep-sequenced TCR alpha and beta repertoires from monozygotic twins, from unrelated adults of various ages, and from cord blood. To rule out contamination, replicate twin experiments were performed at different times with different library preparation protocols. The paper as a whole reports these results and caveats: Zero-insertion analyses could be partly confounded by invariant T cells such as MAIT and iNKT, though diverse VJ usage argued against such confounding for most clonotypes. Because the same donors could not be followed over many years, the conclusions depended on cross-sectional statistical analysis. Compared with coincidental sharing between unrelated individuals, out-of-frame TCR alpha sequences shared between twins showed an excess of sequences with low generation probability. Fewer insertions were carried by abundant cord blood beta clonotypes, a similar but weaker trend appeared in young adult naive repertoires, and no such trend appeared in memory repertoires. A weaker excess of twin sharing was found in beta out-of-frame sequences because the signal-to-noise ratio was lowered by fewer shared sequences. In monozygotic twins, recombination models systematically underestimated out-of-frame TCR alpha sharing, but the models matched the sharing seen between unrelated individuals.

Counted from cysteine to phenylalanine, this CDR3 has 15 amino acids. Of the read, only the CDR3 DNA is kept; its 45 bases are in frame from base 1. Sequences DFQATT (CDR1) and SNEGSKA (CDR2) are obtained from the germline V gene (reference sequence). V is clipped by 0 bases and J by 4 bases, and the sequence between their germline boundaries is 12 bases long. All donors were healthy Caucasians. The researchers also sequenced three unrelated adults who were not twins: a male aged 18 to 30, a male aged 50 to 60, and a female aged 50 to 60. Miltenyi CD45RO+ enrichment and human naive T-cell isolation kits were used to isolate memory (CD45RO+) and naive T cells from PBMC. This clonotype came up a few times. Its antigen is not yet known. No base-level quality is on record; no much larger clone is a single base apart. The receptor library was made with 5' RACE. The instrument given in TCRdb is Illumina HiSeq 2000. Template switching added a universal primer binding site, and the final cDNA carried a unique molecular identifier that allowed TCR cDNA molecules to be counted accurately. First-strand cDNA for TCR alpha and beta chains was synthesized from specific primers in the conserved constant-segment region. To control for contamination, each cDNA library was double barcoded with a SMART-Mk sample barcode plus Illumina barcodes. TruSeq adapter sequences, together with Illumina sample barcodes, were added in two successive PCR steps. Sequencing of the TCR alpha and beta cDNA libraries was done on the Illumina HiSeq platform using custom primers. As for how the authors treated the data: MiGEC was used to process raw reads and extract unique molecular identifiers, and MiXCR was used to find CDR3 positions. For each individual, recombination models were inferred using an EM algorithm with the repgenHMM and IGoR tools. The tcR package in R was used for shared clonotype analysis, with sharing normalized by the product of cloneset sizes. To study raw recombination without the effects of thymic and clonal selection, out-of-frame nonproductive sequences were analyzed. Clones were called with MiXCR by TCRdb after fastp trimmed the public reads at Q25, and only in-frame beta chains were retained. CDR3 protein duplicates are merged, each entry listing the most common genes and DNA. TCRdb's processing, not the authors' own work, is the source of the V and J calls. The table for this sample lists 350,000 to 450,000 distinct CDR3 sequences; 15% to 20% of them were counted only once. Jointly, the top ten make up 12% of the sample.

The sequence links TRBV20-1 to TRBJ2-2; the D gene is unclear. The source material was naive T cells sorted from blood. In the paper's terms, the cell subset or site label means: cells isolated with a human naive T-cell isolation kit. The receptor's source is a man aged 50 or older in good health. The CDR3 in this case is CSARDTHPTTGELFF. In nucleotides, the sequence is TGCAGTGCTAGAGATACCCATCCGACCACCGGGGAGCTGTTTTTT.